The 14 T cell receptor beta chains in this list originate from one sample, sequenced in a study of T cells after yellow fever vaccination. TCRdb recomputed calls from the 5' RACE reads with MiXCR, one row per CDR3 protein. The data contain about 320,000 distinct CDR3 sequences, over 3.5% of them singletons. The starting material was PBMCs, obtained 15 days after the yellow fever booster vaccination. The receptors were gathered from a man aged 18 to 29 who received the YFV17D yellow fever vaccine.

The chain has TRBV5-4 and TRBJ1-2; D may be TRBD1 (5 bases). This CDR3 contains 15 residues. Per the germline V gene, CDR1 is SGHNT and CDR2 is YYREEE (reference sequence). The V and J ends lost 2 bases and 5 bases respectively, with 16 bases between them. CDR3 sequence (DNA): TGTGCCAGCAGCTTACCCCGACAGTTTGGGTATGGCTACACCTTC. As protein: CASSLPRQFGYGYTF.

The table lists this clonotype with a few counts. This sequence joins TRBV5-1 and TRBJ1-2, with TRBD1 matching over 8 bases. CDR1 SGHRS and CDR2 YFSETQ come from the germline V gene. The CDR3 covers 16 residues. Trimming at V came to 3 bases and at J to 8 bases, leaving 15 bases not matched to a gene. The CDR3 nucleotides are TGCGCCAGCAGCTCGGACAGGGCCTCATTAGGCGGGGGCTACACCTTC. Protein product: CASSSDRASLGGGYTF.

Ten or more counts support this clonotype. The chain is built from TRBV6-5 and TRBJ1-2; TRBD1 matches 12 bases. From germline, CDR1 is MNHEY and CDR2 SVGAGI. Trimming removed 2 bases from V and 6 bases from J; junction bases left unmatched: 4. CDR3 length: 15 amino acids. CDR3 sequence: CASSYVGTGGHGYTF. The DNA of the CDR3 is TGTGCCAGCAGTTACGTGGGGACAGGGGGCCATGGCTACACCTTC.

This clonotype has at least ten counts. The rearrangement uses TRBV7-2 and TRBJ2-1; D is possibly TRBD1 (6 bases). The CDR3 is 14 amino acids. The germline gives CDR1 SGHTA, CDR2 FQGNSA. Trimming shortened V by 1 base and J by 8 bases, and 12 bases separated the two germline ends. The CDR3 DNA reads as TGTGCCAGCAGCTTAGTACAGGGTTGGGATGAGCAGTTCTTC. This sequence encodes CASSLVQGWDEQFF.

This clonotype appeared many times. This chain links TRBV7-6 with TRBJ2-5; possible D gene TRBD2, 6 bases. In germline, CDR1 is SGHVS, CDR2 FNYEAQ. V was shortened by 0 bases and J by 3 bases, with 8 bases between the two germline ends. The CDR3 is made up of 14 amino acids. CDR3 sequence: CASSLAIAEETQYF. The CDR3 region has the DNA TGTGCCAGCAGCTTAGCGATAGCGGAAGAGACCCAGTACTTC.

This clonotype was recorded at least ten times. V gene TRBV7-7 combines with J gene TRBJ2-7, with TRBD1 identical over 8 bases. The CDR3 consists of 15 residues. Per germline, CDR1 SSHAT and CDR2 FNYEAQ (reference sequence). Here the CDR3 reads CASRNTGGSSYEQYV. Written as DNA, the CDR3 is TGTGCTAGCAGAAATACAGGGGGTAGCTCCTACGAGCAGTACGTC.

This clonotype was observed a few times. V is TRBV5-1 and J is TRBJ2-3; TRBD1 is a possible D gene (6 bases). Trimming took off 4 bases at V and 3 bases at J, with 15 bases between the two ends. Germline lookup yields CDR1 SGHRS and CDR2 YFSETQ. The CDR3 extends over 15 amino acids. The CDR3 protein is CASSRGSFVTDTQYF. CDR3 nucleotides: TGCGCCAGCAGCAGGGGGTCATTCGTGACAGATACGCAGTATTTT.

This clonotype was seen ten or more times. The genes are TRBV5-1 and TRBJ2-1, with D unclear. The CDR3 sequence is 14 residues long. Trimming removed 0 bases at V and 6 bases at J, with 10 bases between. Per the germline V gene, CDR1 is SGHRS and CDR2 is YFSETQ. The CDR3 DNA reads as TGCGCCAGCAGCTTGGCAACCGGCGGCAATGAGCAGTTCTTC. Translation gives CASSLATGGNEQFF.

In this sample, this clonotype turned up many times. The gene calls are TRBV5-5 and TRBJ1-4, with D perhaps matching TRBD1 (6 bases). Trimming stripped 3 bases from V and 6 bases from J, with 21 bases between. Germline assignment: CDR1 SGHKS and CDR2 YYEKEE (reference sequence). The CDR3 totals 17 residues. This chain's CDR3 is CASSSGPPQGWDEKLFF. CDR3 nucleotide sequence: TGTGCCAGCAGCTCGGGCCCACCCCAGGGGTGGGATGAAAAACTGTTTTTT.

The chain recombines TRBV12-3 or TRBV12-4 with TRBJ2-1; 15 nucleotides agree with TRBD2. This CDR3 spans 16 amino acids. V was pared by 5 bases and J by 9 bases, with 8 bases of the junction left unmatched. The CDR3 DNA reads TGTGCCAGCAGTCCCTGGACTAGCGGGGGGGCCATTGAGCAGTTCTTC. Translation gives CASSPWTSGGAIEQFF.

This clonotype appeared many times. The J gene is TRBJ2-7, the V gene TRBV12-3 or TRBV12-4; possible D gene TRBD1, 6 bases. Trimming took off 5 bases at V and 7 bases at J, with 18 bases between the two ends. The CDR3 runs to 14 residues. CDR3 coding DNA: TGTGCCAGCAGTCCTAGACAGGTCCTCACAGAGCAGTACTTC. It specifies CASSPRQVLTEQYF.

This clonotype occurred many times. The rearrangement joins TRBV27 to TRBJ2-1; 8 positions agree with TRBD2. V gave up 0 bases and J gave up 10 bases; unmatched junction bases: 11. Looked up from germline, CDR1 is MNHEY and CDR2 is SMNVEV (reference sequence). The CDR3 covers 16 residues. CDR3 region: CASSLSPRGAFQEQFF. CDR3 DNA: TGTGCCAGCAGTTTATCCCCGCGGGGGGCCTTTCAAGAGCAGTTCTTC.

The V gene is TRBV7-8, the J gene TRBJ1-4, with D unclear. The CDR3 length is 15 residues. V was shortened by 2 bases and J by 5 bases, with 12 bases between the two germline ends. CDR1 is SGHVS, CDR2 FQNEAQ, per germline. The CDR3 DNA is TGTGCCAGCAGCTTATCGGGCAGGATCAATGAAAAACTGTTTTTT. It encodes CASSLSGRINEKLFF. Full variable domain (remainder filled in from reference TRBV7-8 and TRBJ1-4): GAGVSQSPRYKVAKRGQDVALRCDPISGHVSLFWYQQALGQGPEFLTYFQNEAQLDKSGLPSDRFFAERPEGSVSTLKIQRTQQEDSAVYLCASSLSGRINEKLFFGSGTQLSVL.

This clonotype was seen repeatedly, ten times or more. The CDR3 sequence: CASSYHYDREFYEQYF. CDR3 DNA sequence: TGCGCCAGCAGCTATCATTACGACAGGGAATTCTACGAGCAGTACTTC. The J gene is TRBJ2-7, the V gene TRBV5-1; 7 bases map to TRBD1. The CDR3 runs to 16 residues. J was trimmed by 3 bases and V by 3 bases; bases with no gene match: 12. Germline V gene data show CDR1 as SGHRS and CDR2 as YFSETQ.